The 13 T cell receptor beta chains presented below share a single source sample, sequenced in a study of OX40 agonist ivuxolimab in advanced cancers. Generated by immunoSEQ multiplex PCR, the TCRdb table keeps only in-frame clones and is missing some. The data hold 65,000 to 70,000 clones, with 90% observed a single time. This sample comprised CD4+ or CD8+ T cells sorted from blood, obtained in a trial of the OX40 agonist ivuxolimab. These receptors were obtained from an adult with an advanced solid tumor such as melanoma, head and neck, liver or kidney cancer.

This clone is judged medium-sized. The V gene is TRBV27, the J gene TRBJ2-7; 9 bases agree with TRBD2. J lost 0 bases, V lost 4 bases, and 10 bases had no gene match. The CDR3 is 17 residues long. CDR1 and CDR2 from the germline V gene are MNHEY and SMNVEV (reference sequence). The CDR3 bases are TGTGCCAGCAGTTATTCTAGCGGGACCGGCAGCTCCTACGAGCAGTACTTC. Its protein product is CASSYSSGTGSSYEQYF.

V gene TRBV11-2 combines with J gene TRBJ2-3; 9 bases are shared with TRBD2. This CDR3 comprises 16 residues. V shed 3 bases and J 5 bases; nucleotides not matched to a gene: 9. CDR1 SGHAT and CDR2 FQNNGV come from the germline V gene. The CDR3, as DNA: TGTGCCAGCAGCTTCCGTAGCGGGAGAGTAGGAGATACGCAGTATTTT. It translates to CASSFRSGRVGDTQYF.

The gene calls are TRBV6-5 and TRBJ2-1; 7 bases map to TRBD2. The germline V gene has CDR1 MNHEY and CDR2 SVGAGI. The CDR3 sequence is 12 residues long. The V segment lost 5 bases and the J segment 7 bases; nucleotides outside the gene matches: 2. The CDR3 region is CASSGLVNEQFF. CDR3 nucleotide sequence: TGTGCCAGCAGTGGACTAGTTAATGAGCAGTTCTTC.

The J gene is TRBJ2-3, the V gene TRBV5-1; D is uncertain. The ends were cut back, 4 bases at V and 2 bases at J, with 5 bases in the middle. Looked up from germline, CDR1 is SGHRS and CDR2 is YFSETQ. This CDR3 comprises 12 residues. CDR3 sequence (DNA): TGCGCCAGCAGCGAAAACACAGATACGCAGTATTTT. It codes for CASSENTDTQYF.

The chain joins TRBV7-9 to TRBJ2-5, with D perhaps matching TRBD1 (6 bases). The CDR3 is made up of 15 amino acids. Trimming stripped 1 base from V and 3 bases from J, with 12 bases between. Germline CDR1 and CDR2: SEHNR and FQNEAQ (reference sequence). The CDR3 region has the DNA TGTGCCAGCAGCTTAGATCCCAGGGGAGAAGAGACCCAGTACTTC. This translates into CASSLDPRGEETQYF.

The chain uses TRBV7-2 and TRBJ1-1; D is ambiguous. This CDR3 is 15 amino acids long. In germline, CDR1 is SGHTA, CDR2 FQGNSA. With 4 bases removed from V and 1 base from J, the gap between germline ends came to 13 bases. In nucleotides, the CDR3 is TGTGCCAGCAGCTCAGGACGGGTCCAGAACACTGAAGCTTTCTTT. It is translated as CASSSGRVQNTEAFF.

This chain uses TRBV28 with TRBJ1-1, with 10 bases that match TRBD1. The CDR3 is 16 residues long. Germline V gene lookup returns CDR1 MDHEN and CDR2 SYDVKM. The V gene end was trimmed by 6 bases and the J gene end by 1 base; junction bases not matched to a gene: 8. The CDR3 protein is CASSFRRTGGNTEAFF. In DNA, the CDR3 is TGTGCCAGCAGCTTCCGTCGGACAGGGGGGAACACTGAAGCTTTCTTT.

The chain carries TRBV21-1 and TRBJ1-5. TRBV21-1 is marked as a pseudogene. This CDR3 has 15 amino acids. In nucleotides, the CDR3 is TGTGCCAGCAGCCCCTTTTGGAGAGGTATGCGGCCCCAGCATTTT. It yields the protein CASSPFWRGMRPQHF.

The CDR3: CASRDRANSYEQYF. The CDR3 DNA is TGTGCCAGCAGGGACAGGGCCAACTCCTACGAGCAGTACTTC. The genes are TRBV2 and TRBJ2-7; TRBD1 aligns across 8 bases. Germline V gene lookup returns CDR1 SNHLY and CDR2 FYNNEI. Trimming removed 6 bases from V and 0 bases from J; junction bases left unmatched: 4. This CDR3 contains 14 residues.

The chain employs TRBV30 and TRBJ1-2; D call uncertain. Germline CDR1 GTSNPN, CDR2 SVGIG (reference sequence). This CDR3 region has 13 residues. V was trimmed by 2 bases and J by 4 bases, leaving 11 bases between them. The CDR3 here is CAWSPGPFYGYTF. The CDR3 nucleotides are TGTGCCTGGAGTCCGGGCCCCTTCTATGGCTACACCTTC.

The chain uses TRBV5-1 and TRBJ1-6; D possibly corresponds to TRBD1 (5 bases). The CDR3 totals 15 residues. Trimming removed 0 bases from V and 8 bases from J, with 12 bases in between. Germline lookup yields CDR1 SGHRS and CDR2 YFSETQ. For the CDR3, the DNA is TGCGCCAGCAGCTTGGGGGGGACGGGAGATTCACCCCTCCACTTT. This gives the protein CASSLGGTGDSPLHF.

This clone was detected only a few times. The chain joins TRBV19 to TRBJ1-5, with D hard to call. Germline V gene sequence: CDR1 LNHDA, CDR2 SQIVND (reference sequence). The CDR3 is 12 amino acids. Trimming cost V 3 bases and J 4 bases, with 4 bases left between them. The CDR3 nucleotides are TGTGCCAGTAGTATGGGAAATCAGCCCCAGCATTTT. Amino acid sequence: CASSMGNQPQHF. The variable domain in full, completed from reference TRBV19 and TRBJ1-5, reads DGGITQSPKYLFRKEGQNVTLSCEQNLNHDAMYWYRQDPGQGLRLIYYSQIVNDFQKGDIAEGYSVSREKKESFPLTVTSAQKNPTAFYLCASSMGNQPQHFGDGTRLSIL.

The rearrangement joins TRBV10-3 to TRBJ2-1, with 7 bases fitting TRBD2. V lost 3 bases, J lost 4 bases, and 9 bases stayed unmatched. Germline V gene sequence: CDR1 ENHRY, CDR2 SYGVKD. The CDR3 consists of 16 residues. As DNA, the CDR3 is TGTGCCATCAGTGAATTAGCGGGTTCTTTATACAATGAGCAGTTCTTC. Protein sequence: CAISELAGSLYNEQFF.